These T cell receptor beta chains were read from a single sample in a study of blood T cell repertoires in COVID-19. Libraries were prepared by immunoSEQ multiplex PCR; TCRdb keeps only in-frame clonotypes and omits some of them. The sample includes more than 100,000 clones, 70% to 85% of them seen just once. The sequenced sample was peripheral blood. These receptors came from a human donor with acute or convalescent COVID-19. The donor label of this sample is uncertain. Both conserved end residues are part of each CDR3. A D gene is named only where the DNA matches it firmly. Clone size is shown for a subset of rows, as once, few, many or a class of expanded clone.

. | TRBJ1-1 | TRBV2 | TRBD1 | CASREGTVNTEAFF | TGTGCCAGCAGGGAGGGGACAGTGAACACTGAAGCTTTCTTT
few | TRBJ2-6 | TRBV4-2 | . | CASSHNDLSGANVLTF | TGTGCCAGCAGCCACAACGACTTATCTGGGGCCAACGTCCTGACTTTC
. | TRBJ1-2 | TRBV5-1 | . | CASSSNYGYTF | TGCGCCAGCTCCTCTAACTATGGCTACACCTTC
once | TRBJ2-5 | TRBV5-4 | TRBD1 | CASSNLQGELEETQYF | TGTGCCAGCAGCAACCTACAGGGGGAGCTCGAAGAGACCCAGTACTTC
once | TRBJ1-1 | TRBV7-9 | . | CASSQQGIGNTEAFF | TGTGCCAGCAGTCAACAGGGTATTGGGAACACTGAAGCTTTCTTT
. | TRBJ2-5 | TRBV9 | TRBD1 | CASRATGGEETQYF | TGTGCCAGCAGAGCGACAGGGGGCGAAGAGACCCAGTACTTC
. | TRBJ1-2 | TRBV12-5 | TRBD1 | CASGSLQGNYGYTF | TGTGCTAGTGGCTCCCTACAGGGGAACTATGGCTACACCTTC
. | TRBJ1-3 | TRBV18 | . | CASSPMGARPGNTIYF | TGTGCCAGCTCACCAATGGGGGCTAGGCCTGGAAACACCATATATTTT
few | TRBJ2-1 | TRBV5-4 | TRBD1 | CASSFQGVEKFF | TGTGCCAGCAGCTTCCAGGGGGTAGAAAAGTTCTTC
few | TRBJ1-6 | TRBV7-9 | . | CASSLGGGQLNSPLHF | TGTGCCAGCAGCTTAGGTGGAGGGCAGCTCAATTCACCCCTCCACTTT
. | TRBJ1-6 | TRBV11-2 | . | CASSLAGGGSPLHF | TGTGCCAGCAGCTTAGCTGGGGGCGGGTCACCCCTCCACTTT
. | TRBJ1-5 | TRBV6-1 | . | CASSEGGGPQPQHF | TGTGCCAGCAGTGAAGGGGGGGGCCCCCAGCCCCAGCATTTT
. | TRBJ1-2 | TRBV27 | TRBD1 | CASSRDRGLRGYTF | TGTGCCAGCAGCCGAGACAGGGGGCTACGTGGCTACACCTTC
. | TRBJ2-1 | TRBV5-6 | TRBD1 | CASSSVPGTGAYNEQFF | TGTGCCAGCAGCTCCGTCCCCGGGACAGGGGCGTACAATGAGCAGTTCTTC
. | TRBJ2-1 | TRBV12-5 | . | CASGLGQGGNEQFF | TGTGCTAGTGGTTTGGGTCAGGGAGGCAATGAGCAGTTCTTC
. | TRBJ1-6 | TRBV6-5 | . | CASSSGNSPLHF | TGTGCCAGCAGTTCCGGGAATTCACCCCTCCACTTT
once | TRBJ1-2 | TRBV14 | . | CASSQAGYGYTF | TGTGCCAGCAGCCAAGCAGGGTACGGCTACACCTTC
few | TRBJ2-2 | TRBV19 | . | CASSLDGSRRTGELFF | TGTGCCAGTAGTCTGGACGGATCCCGGAGGACCGGGGAGCTGTTTTTT
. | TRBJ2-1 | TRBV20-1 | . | CSAPTYNEQFF | TGCAGTGCTCCCACCTACAATGAGCAGTTCTTC
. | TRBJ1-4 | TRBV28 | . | CASRETGYEKLFF | TGTGCCAGCAGAGAAACAGGTTACGAAAAACTGTTTTTT
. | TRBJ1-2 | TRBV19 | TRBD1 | CASSPGDRAGYTF | TGTGCCAGTAGTCCAGGGGACAGGGCGGGCTACACCTTC
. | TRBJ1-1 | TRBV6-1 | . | CASSERGPEAFF | TGTGCCAGCAGTGAAAGGGGTCCTGAAGCTTTCTTT
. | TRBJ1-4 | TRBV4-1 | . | CASSHTSGGPNEKLFF | TGCGCCAGCAGCCACACCTCGGGGGGTCCTAATGAAAAACTGTTTTTT
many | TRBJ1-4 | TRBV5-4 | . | CASSLTGGGKLFF | TGTGCCAGCAGCTTGACGGGAGGGGGAAAACTGTTTTTT
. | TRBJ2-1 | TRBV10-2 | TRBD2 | CASRRGTSGGSEQFF | TGCGCCAGCAGGAGGGGGACTAGCGGGGGGAGTGAGCAGTTCTTC
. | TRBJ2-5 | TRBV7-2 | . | CASQWANQETQYF | TGTGCCAGTCAGTGGGCAAACCAAGAGACCCAGTACTTC
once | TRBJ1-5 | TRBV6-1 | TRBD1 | CASSGDRGMRSNQPQHF | TGTGCCAGCAGTGGCGACAGGGGGATGAGGAGCAATCAGCCCCAGCATTTT
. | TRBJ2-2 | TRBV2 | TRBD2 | CASRVGLGSNTGELFF | TGTGCCAGCAGGGTCGGACTAGGGTCGAACACCGGGGAGCTGTTTTTT